This TCR beta chain was sequenced for a study of CD8 T cells in ankylosing spondylitis. The study's findings and limits: Ankylosing spondylitis blood appeared to be characterized by a TCR beta motif of several highly homologous variants. There was reportedly significant enrichment of clones that were disease-linked in matched ankylosing spondylitis synovial fluid.

In this sample, this clonotype turned up a few times. Its cognate antigen is unknown. Generation of TCR beta libraries employed quantitative 5'-RACE incorporating molecular barcodes. Using its own MiXCR run on the 5' RACE reads, TCRdb lists one record per CDR3 protein. The sample shows under 150,000 distinct CDR3 sequences, around 9.7% of them seen only once. The material sequenced was blood, either unsorted or a sorted T cell fraction (not recorded which). The receptor was derived from a male donor with ankylosing spondylitis or in good health (not recorded which).

The CDR3 region has the DNA TGCAGTGCCGACAAAAAAAAGGGCTCTACGCAGTATTTT. It yields the protein CSADKKKGSTQYF. This chain links TRBV20-1 with TRBJ2-3, with no clear D. The germline V and J ends were trimmed by 6 bases and 8 bases, with 18 bases remaining between them. Germline V lookup: CDR1 DFQATT, CDR2 SNEGSKA (reference sequence). This CDR3 comprises 13 residues.